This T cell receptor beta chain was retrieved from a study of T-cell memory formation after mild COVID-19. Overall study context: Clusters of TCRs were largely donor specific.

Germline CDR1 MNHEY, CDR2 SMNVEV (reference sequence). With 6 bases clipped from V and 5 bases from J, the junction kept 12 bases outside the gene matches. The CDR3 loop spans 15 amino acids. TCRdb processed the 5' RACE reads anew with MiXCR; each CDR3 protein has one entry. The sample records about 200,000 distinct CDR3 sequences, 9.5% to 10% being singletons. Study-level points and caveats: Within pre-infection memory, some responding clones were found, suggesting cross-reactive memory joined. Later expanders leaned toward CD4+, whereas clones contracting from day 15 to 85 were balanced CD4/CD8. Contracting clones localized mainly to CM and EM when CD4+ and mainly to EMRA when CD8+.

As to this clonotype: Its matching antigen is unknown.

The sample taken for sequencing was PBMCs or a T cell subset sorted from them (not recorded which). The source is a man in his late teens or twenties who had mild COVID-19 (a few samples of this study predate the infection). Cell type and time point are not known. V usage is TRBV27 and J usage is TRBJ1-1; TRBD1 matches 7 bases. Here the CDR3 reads CASRDATGEWTEAFF. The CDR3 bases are TGTGCCAGCAGGGACGCTACAGGGGAGTGGACTGAAGCTTTCTTT.